Included here is one T cell receptor beta chain sequence, with context. The target of this receptor is not known. Base quality data are lacking; no much larger clone is found one base away. All of the isolated RNA was reverse transcribed with the High Capacity cDNA Reverse Transcription Kit, so expressed TCRB transcripts were sequenced. Deep immunoSEQ sequencing was applied to naive, central memory and regulatory T cell samples, giving an average of approximately 3.8 million total reads per sample. Sorted cells were lysed in RLT buffer, and RNA was extracted using DNase-treated RNeasy Micro or Mini kits according to cell number. To prevent cross-contamination, every cell subset was processed on its own, while patient and healthy donor samples were processed together. Using the immunoSEQ multiplex PCR, TCRB sequences were amplified from cDNA into 87-bp fragments spanning the CDR3 region. Amplicons were sequenced on the Illumina HiSeq platform. On the authors' methods: Synthetic template baselines were used to correct PCR bias computationally, reads within Hamming distance 2 were collapsed together, and singletons that could not be merged were discarded. Reads were aligned against IMGT to assign V, D and J genes, CDR3 length and insertions or deletions at six rearrangement sites. Within each subset, clonotype counts were normalized to sorted cell number, and only after that were true diversity and Gini coefficients computed with the tcR R package. Repertoire sharing was quantified using the overlap coefficient calculated on TCRB nucleotide sequences. Sourced from immuneACCESS, this table was stored by TCRdb with only in-frame sequences that have V and J called. A share of the clones is absent; for the studies checked, an unresolved V gene accounts for under half, and the remainder has no known explanation. That table supplies the V and J calls and clone size; D and trimming were determined from the DNA. The sample data list roughly 140,000 clones, and under 60% of these were observed just once. The top ten clonotypes cover approximately 0.4% of the sample.

This record comes from a study of beta chain features in type 1 diabetes (dated by TCRdb to the late 2010s). For the study in its entirety: Mean age, gender distribution, total cell number and subset yield did not differ between patients and healthy donors. Regulatory and stem cell-like memory subsets were obtained from only 8 patients and roughly eight healthy donors, while naive and central memory subsets were obtained from all 30 or so donors. In the study, TCRB repertoires of sorted circulating CD4+ T cell subsets from recently diagnosed type 1 diabetes patients were compared with those of matched healthy donors. A total of roughly 110 million sorted cells were examined across all samples, and the number of cells per subset was strongly correlated with RNA yield. Overall study outcomes, separate from this receptor: Because cDNA was sequenced instead of genomic DNA, highly expressing activated cells could be over-represented, though the groups showed no difference in activation or CD3 levels. At VDJ recombination sites, patients with type 1 diabetes made fewer insertions and deleted more nucleotides, a pattern implying thymic rearrangement abnormalities. In all four CD4+ subsets, TCRB CDR3 length was moderately but significantly shorter in type 1 diabetes patients. Naive, central memory and regulatory TCRB repertoires appeared to be more similar among patients than among healthy donors. HLA sub-analyses involved small numbers of individuals, so any influence of HLA type on TCRB rearrangement remained unresolved. PCR may preferentially amplify shorter templates, but because patient and control samples were amplified and corrected together, any resulting skew would affect both groups equally.

The CDR3 runs 14 amino acids, cysteine and phenylalanine included. This entry keeps only the CDR3 DNA: 42 bases, framed from base 1. CDR1 SGHTA and CDR2 FQGNSA were looked up in the germline V gene. Trimming takes 4 bases off V and 5 bases off J; junction bases not matched to a gene: 8. Each donor gave one peripheral blood draw, averaging roughly 100 mL, which was collected into heparinised tubes. Naive, central memory, regulatory and stem cell-like memory CD4+ T cells were sorted on a BD FACSAria II using a panel including CD45RO, CCR7, CD25, CD127, CD95 and CD27. All sorted populations exceeded 95% purity. Right away, PBMCs were isolated by Lymphoprep density gradient centrifugation and were stained directly, with no culture step. So that batch effects would be minimized, each experiment stained and sorted samples in pairs, pairing one healthy donor with one patient.

The source is a man aged 18 to 35 in good health. The sequenced material came from Tregs from blood. The cell subset or site label, as the study defines it: regulatory CD4+ T cells. Recombination connected TRBV7-2 to TRBJ2-7; 7 middle bases align to TRBD2. The nucleotide sequence is given as TGTGCCAGCAGCTCCGCCGGGGCGGGGGACGAGCAGTACTTC. This gives the protein CASSSAGAGDEQYF.